This T cell receptor beta chain originates from a study of T cells expressing NK-cell markers. Regarding the study as a whole: Dominant NKG2C+ clonotype frequencies of about 1.0-8% of CD8+ T cells were measured in over five donors. A handful of donors showed these clonotypes also leading the CD3+CD56-NKG2C+ fraction.

The CDR3 spans 15 residues. Germline CDR1 SGHKS, CDR2 YYEKEE (reference sequence). TCRdb re-called the 5' RACE reads and gives one entry per CDR3 protein, without DNA. This sample's table has about 460,000 distinct CDR3 sequences. Points on this clonotype: Its antigen is undetermined.

The receptor was derived from a woman aged 50 to 60 in good health. The gene calls are TRBV5-5 and TRBJ2-5; TCRdb's D call, TRBD1, is unchecked because there is no DNA. The sample was blood T cells: a sorted CD56 or NKG2C T cell subset, CD4+ or CD8+ T cells, or bulk PBMC T cells (not recorded which). The CDR3 is CARSPGQGLWETQYF.